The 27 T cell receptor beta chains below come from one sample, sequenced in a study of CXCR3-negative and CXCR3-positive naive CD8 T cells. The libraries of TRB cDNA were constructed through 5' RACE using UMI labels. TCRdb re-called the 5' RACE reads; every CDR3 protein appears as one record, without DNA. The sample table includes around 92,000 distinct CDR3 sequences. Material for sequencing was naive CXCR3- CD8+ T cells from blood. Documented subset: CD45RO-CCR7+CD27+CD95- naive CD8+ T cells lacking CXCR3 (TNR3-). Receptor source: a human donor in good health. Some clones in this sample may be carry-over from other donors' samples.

The chain's CDR3 is CASSLSGFNSNQPQHF. This chain uses TRBV12-3 or TRBV12-4 with TRBJ1-5. This CDR3 has 16 amino acids.

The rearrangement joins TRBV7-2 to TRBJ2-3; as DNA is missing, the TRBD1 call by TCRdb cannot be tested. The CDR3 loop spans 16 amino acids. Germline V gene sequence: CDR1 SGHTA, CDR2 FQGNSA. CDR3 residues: CASSQGQGGFTDTQYF.

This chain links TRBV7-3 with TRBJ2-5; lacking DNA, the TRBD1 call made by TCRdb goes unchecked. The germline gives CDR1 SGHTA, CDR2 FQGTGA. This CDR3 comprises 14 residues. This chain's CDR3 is CASSPTGGGETQYF.

The CDR3 is CASSFGGPAPYTF. The chain links TRBV25-1 to TRBJ1-2; TCRdb's assignment of TRBD1 cannot be checked, as there is no DNA. The CDR3 is 13 amino acids. In germline, CDR1 is MGHDK, CDR2 SYGVNS.

This chain's CDR3 is CASSYPGSNQPQHF. This chain connects TRBV6-6 to TRBJ1-5; TCRdb's assignment of TRBD1 cannot be checked, as there is no DNA. The germline V gene encodes CDR1 MNHNY and CDR2 SVGAGI (reference sequence). The CDR3 loop spans 14 amino acids.

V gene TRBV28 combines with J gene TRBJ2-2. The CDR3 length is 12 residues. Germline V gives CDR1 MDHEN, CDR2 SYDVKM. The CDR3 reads CASRRFTGELFF.

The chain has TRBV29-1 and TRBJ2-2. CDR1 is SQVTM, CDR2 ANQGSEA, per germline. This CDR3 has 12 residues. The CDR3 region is CSVVTGAGELFF.

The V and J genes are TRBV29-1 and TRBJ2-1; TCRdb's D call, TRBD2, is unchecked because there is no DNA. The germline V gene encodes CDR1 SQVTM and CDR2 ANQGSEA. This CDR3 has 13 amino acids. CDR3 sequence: CSVNLAGEEEQFF.

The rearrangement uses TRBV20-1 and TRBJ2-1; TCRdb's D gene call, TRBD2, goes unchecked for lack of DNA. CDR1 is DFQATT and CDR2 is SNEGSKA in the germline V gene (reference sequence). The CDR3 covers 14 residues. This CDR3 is CSAPVGGAYNEQFF.

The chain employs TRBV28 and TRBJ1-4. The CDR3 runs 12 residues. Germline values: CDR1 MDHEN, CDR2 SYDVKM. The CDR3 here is CASSLSDEKLFF.

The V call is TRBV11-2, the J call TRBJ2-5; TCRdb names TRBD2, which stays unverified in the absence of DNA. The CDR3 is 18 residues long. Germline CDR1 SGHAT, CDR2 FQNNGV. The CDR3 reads CASSLDLAYAGGPETQYF.

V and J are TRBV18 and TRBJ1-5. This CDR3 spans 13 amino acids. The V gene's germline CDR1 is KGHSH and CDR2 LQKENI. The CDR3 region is CASSQGGVQPQHF.

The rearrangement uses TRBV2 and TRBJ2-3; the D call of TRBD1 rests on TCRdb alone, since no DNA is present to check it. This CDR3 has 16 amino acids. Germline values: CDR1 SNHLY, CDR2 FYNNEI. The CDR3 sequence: CASPSDQGASEDTQYF.

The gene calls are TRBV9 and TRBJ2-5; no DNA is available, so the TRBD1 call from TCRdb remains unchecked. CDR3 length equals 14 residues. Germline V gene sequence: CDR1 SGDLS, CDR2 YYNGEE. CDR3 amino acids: CASSGAGEGETQYF.

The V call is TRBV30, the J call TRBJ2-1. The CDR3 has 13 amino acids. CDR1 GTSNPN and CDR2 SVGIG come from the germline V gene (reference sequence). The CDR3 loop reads CAWRKFSYNEQFF.

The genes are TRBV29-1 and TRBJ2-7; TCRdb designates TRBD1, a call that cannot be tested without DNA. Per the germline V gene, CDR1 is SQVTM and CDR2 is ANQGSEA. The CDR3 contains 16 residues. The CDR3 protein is CSVEDPRQGIRGEQYF.

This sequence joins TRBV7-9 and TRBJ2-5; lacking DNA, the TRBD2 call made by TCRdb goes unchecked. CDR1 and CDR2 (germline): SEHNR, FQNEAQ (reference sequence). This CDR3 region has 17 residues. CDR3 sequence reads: CASSLWELAGFQETQYF.

This chain's CDR3 is CASSVRGSGPDQETQYF. The V and J genes are TRBV9 and TRBJ2-5; TCRdb picks TRBD2, but there is no DNA to check that call. The CDR3 covers 17 residues. CDR1 is SGDLS, CDR2 YYNGEE, per germline.

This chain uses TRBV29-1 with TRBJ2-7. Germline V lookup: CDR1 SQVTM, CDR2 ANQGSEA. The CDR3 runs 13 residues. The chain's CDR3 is CSVEDKQTNEQYF.

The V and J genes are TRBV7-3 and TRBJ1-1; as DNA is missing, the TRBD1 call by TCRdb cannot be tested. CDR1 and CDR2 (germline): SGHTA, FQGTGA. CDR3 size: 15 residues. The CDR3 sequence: CASSERQGIRTEAFF.

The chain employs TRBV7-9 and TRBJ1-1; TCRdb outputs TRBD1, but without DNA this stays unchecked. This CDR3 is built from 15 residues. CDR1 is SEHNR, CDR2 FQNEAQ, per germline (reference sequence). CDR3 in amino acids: CASSPMLERDTEAFF.

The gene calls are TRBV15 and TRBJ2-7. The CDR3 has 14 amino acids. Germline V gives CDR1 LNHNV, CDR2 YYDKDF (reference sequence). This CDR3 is CATSRESASYEQYF. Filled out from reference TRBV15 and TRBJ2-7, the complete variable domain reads DAMVIQNPRYQVTQFGKPVTLSCSQTLNHNVMYWYQQKSSQAPKLLFHYYDKDFNNEADTPDNFQSRRPNTSFCFLDIRSPGLGDTAMYLCATSRESASYEQYFGPGTRLTVT.

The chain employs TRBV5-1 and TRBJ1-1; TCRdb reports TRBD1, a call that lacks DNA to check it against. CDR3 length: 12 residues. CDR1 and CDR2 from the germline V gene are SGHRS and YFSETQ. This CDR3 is CASSSGFAEAFF. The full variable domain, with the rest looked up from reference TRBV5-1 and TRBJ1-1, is KAGVTQTPRYLIKTRGQQVTLSCSPISGHRSVSWYQQTPGQGLQFLFEYFSETQRNKGNFPGRFSGRQFSNSRSEMNVSTLELGDSALYLCASSSGFAEAFFGQGTRLTVV.

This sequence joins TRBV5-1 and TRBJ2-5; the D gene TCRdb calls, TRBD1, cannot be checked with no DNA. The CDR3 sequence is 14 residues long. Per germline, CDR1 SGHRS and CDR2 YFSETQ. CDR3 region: CASSLAGGQETQYF.

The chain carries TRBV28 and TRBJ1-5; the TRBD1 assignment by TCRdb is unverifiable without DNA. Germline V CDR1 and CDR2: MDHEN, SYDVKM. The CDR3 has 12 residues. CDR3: CASTPADQPQHF.

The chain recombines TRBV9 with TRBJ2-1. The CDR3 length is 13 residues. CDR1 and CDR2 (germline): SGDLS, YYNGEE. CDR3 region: CASSVDSYNEQFF.

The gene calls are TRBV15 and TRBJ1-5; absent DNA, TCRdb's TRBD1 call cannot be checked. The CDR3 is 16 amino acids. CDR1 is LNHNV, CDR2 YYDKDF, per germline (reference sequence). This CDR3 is CATSRDRGMSNQPQHF.